This is a list of T cell receptor beta chains from one sample in a study of blood T cell repertoires in COVID-19. This table comes from immunoSEQ multiplex PCR, and its TCRdb copy is limited to in-frame clones, with some not included. The data show 45,000 to 60,000 clones, roughly three quarters seen once. Sequenced: peripheral blood. All receptors come from a human donor with active or convalescent COVID-19. The donor label of this sample is uncertain. Each CDR3 is given with its conserved first and last residue. Fields, in order: J gene, V gene, clone size, D gene, CDR3 protein, CDR3 DNA. The D gene is left open where the match is weak. Clone size, where shown, is once, few, many, or a class for clones that have expanded.

j_gene: TRBJ1-4; v_gene: TRBV5-6; abundance: -; d_gene: -; CDR3aa: CASSRGIGEKLFF; CDR3nt: TGTGCCAGCAGCCGGGGGATCGGGGAAAAACTGTTTTTT
j_gene: TRBJ2-7; v_gene: TRBV5-1; abundance: -; d_gene: -; CDR3aa: CASSLGDRSYEQYF; CDR3nt: TGCGCCAGCAGCTTGGGTGACAGATCCTACGAGCAGTACTTC
j_gene: TRBJ1-6; v_gene: TRBV10-3; abundance: -; d_gene: TRBD1; CDR3aa: CAIRGHTGGQTPLHF; CDR3nt: TGTGCCATCAGGGGACATACAGGGGGTCAGACACCCCTCCACTTT
j_gene: TRBJ1-5; v_gene: TRBV29-1; abundance: few; d_gene: TRBD1; CDR3aa: CSVASGTGRGQPQHF; CDR3nt: TGCAGCGTTGCATCGGGGACAGGGCGGGGTCAGCCCCAGCATTTT
j_gene: TRBJ1-2; v_gene: TRBV3-1/TRBV3-2; abundance: -; d_gene: -; CDR3aa: CASSQATDGYTF; CDR3nt: TGTGCCAGCAGCCAAGCAACAGATGGCTACACCTTC
j_gene: TRBJ2-2; v_gene: TRBV29-1; abundance: -; d_gene: -; CDR3aa: CSVEDPGFTGELFF; CDR3nt: TGCAGCGTTGAAGATCCAGGGTTCACCGGGGAGCTGTTTTTT
j_gene: TRBJ1-2; v_gene: TRBV19; abundance: -; d_gene: -; CDR3aa: CASKRTDYGYTF; CDR3nt: TGTGCCAGTAAGAGGACTGACTATGGCTACACCTTC
j_gene: TRBJ2-6; v_gene: TRBV9; abundance: -; d_gene: TRBD1; CDR3aa: CASSQGRQGTPGANVLTF; CDR3nt: TGTGCCAGCAGCCAGGGTCGACAGGGTACGCCTGGGGCCAACGTCCTGACTTTC
j_gene: TRBJ2-1; v_gene: TRBV11-3; abundance: -; d_gene: -; CDR3aa: CASSLRSSQGWVNEQFF; CDR3nt: TGTGCCAGCAGCTTAAGATCCAGTCAGGGATGGGTCAATGAGCAGTTCTTC
j_gene: TRBJ2-1; v_gene: TRBV5-5; abundance: -; d_gene: TRBD2; CDR3aa: CASSLLAGAYNEQFF; CDR3nt: TGTGCCAGCAGCTTACTAGCGGGGGCCTACAATGAGCAGTTCTTC